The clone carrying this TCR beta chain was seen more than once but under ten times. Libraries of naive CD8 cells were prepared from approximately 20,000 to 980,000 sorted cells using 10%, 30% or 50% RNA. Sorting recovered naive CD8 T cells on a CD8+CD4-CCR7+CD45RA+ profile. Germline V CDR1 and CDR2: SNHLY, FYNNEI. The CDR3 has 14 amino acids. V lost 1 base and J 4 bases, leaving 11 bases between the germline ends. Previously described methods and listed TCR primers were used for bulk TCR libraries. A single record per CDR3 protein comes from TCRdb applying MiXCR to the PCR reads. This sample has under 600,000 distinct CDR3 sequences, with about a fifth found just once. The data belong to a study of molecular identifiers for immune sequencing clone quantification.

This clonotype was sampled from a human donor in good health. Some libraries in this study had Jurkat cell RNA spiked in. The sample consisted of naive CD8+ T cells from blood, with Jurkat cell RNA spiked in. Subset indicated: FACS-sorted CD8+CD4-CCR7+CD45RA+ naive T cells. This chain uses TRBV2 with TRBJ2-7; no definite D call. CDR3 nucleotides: TGTGCCAGCAGTGAAGGTGGTTGGGTGTACGAGCAGTACTTC. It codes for CASSEGGWVYEQYF. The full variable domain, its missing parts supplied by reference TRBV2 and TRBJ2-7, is EPEVTQTPSHQVTQMGQEVILRCVPISNHLYFYWYRQILGQKVEFLVSFYNNEISEKSEIFDDQFSVERPDGSNFTLKIRSTKLEDSAMYFCASSEGGWVYEQYFGPGTRLTVT.